What follows is one T cell receptor (beta chain) and its context. The table came from immunoSEQ multiplex PCR; TCRdb's copy has only in-frame clones and leaves some out. The sample includes 290,000 or so clones, over 75% seen only once; the top ten take 1.1%. This specimen belongs to a study of blood T cell repertoires in COVID-19. Living in 24 US areas, the participants were between 18 and 89 years of age. Cohort 3 donors counted as recovered after two negative PCRs, clearance, or resolved symptoms. V lost 3 bases, J lost 10 bases, and 18 bases lay in between. The CDR3 runs to 14 residues. The germline V gene has CDR1 MNHNS and CDR2 SASEGT.

The sample comprised PBMCs or T cells enriched from blood (not recorded which). The receptor was isolated from a woman aged 30 to 39 who had recovered from COVID-19. The chain couples TRBV6-1 to TRBJ1-1, with D possibly matching TRBD1 (5 bases). The DNA for the CDR3 is TGTGCCAGCAGTGATTGGGGGGACCCAAAGGTAGCTTTCTTT. Translating gives CASSDWGDPKVAFF.